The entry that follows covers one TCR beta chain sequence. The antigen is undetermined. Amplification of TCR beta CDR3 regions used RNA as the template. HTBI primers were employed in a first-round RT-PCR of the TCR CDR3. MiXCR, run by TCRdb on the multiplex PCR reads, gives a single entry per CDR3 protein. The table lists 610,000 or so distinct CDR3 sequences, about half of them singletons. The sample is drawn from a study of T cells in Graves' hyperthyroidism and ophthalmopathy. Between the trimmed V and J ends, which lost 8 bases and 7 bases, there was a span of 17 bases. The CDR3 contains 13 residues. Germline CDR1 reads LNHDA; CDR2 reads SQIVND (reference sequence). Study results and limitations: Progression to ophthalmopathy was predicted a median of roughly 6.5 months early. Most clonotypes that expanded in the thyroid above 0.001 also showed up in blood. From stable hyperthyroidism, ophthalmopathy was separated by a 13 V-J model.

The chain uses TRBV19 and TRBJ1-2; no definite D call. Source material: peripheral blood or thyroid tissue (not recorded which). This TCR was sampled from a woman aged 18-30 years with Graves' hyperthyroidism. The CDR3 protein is CASGISGLAGYTF. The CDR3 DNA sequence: TGTGCCAGTGGAATCTCGGGTTTAGCTGGCTACACCTTC.